These T cell receptor beta chains were read from a single sample in a study of blood T cell repertoires in COVID-19. TCRdb's table, derived via immunoSEQ multiplex PCR, lists solely in-frame clones and lacks some. The sample has some 270,000 clones, approximately 88% seen once. The sample taken for sequencing was PBMCs or T cells enriched from blood (not recorded which). These receptors were collected from a woman aged 35 to 49 who had been exposed to COVID-19. The CDR3 runs from the conserved cysteine through the conserved F or W. D genes are given only for firm matches. Only part of the rows carry a size: once, few, many, or a class if the clone is expanded.

clone_size	d_call	v_call	j_call	cdr3_aa	cdr3_nt
NA	NA	TRBV7-2	TRBJ2-1	CASSLAEVTEQFF	TGTGCCAGCAGCTTAGCGGAGGTGACTGAGCAGTTCTTC
NA	NA	TRBV11-3	TRBJ1-1	CASSLDQGLGDTEAFF	TGTGCCAGCAGCTTAGATCAAGGCCTCGGGGACACTGAAGCTTTCTTT
NA	NA	TRBV13	TRBJ1-2	CASSDPGRVAGYTF	TGTGCCAGCAGCGATCCAGGTCGTGTCGCTGGCTACACCTTC
NA	NA	TRBV29-1	TRBJ1-1	CSVQGENTEAFF	TGCAGCGTACAGGGCGAGAACACTGAAGCTTTCTTT
NA	TRBD1	TRBV7-2	TRBJ2-5	CASSLATGTGGETQYF	TGTGCCAGCAGCTTAGCCACCGGGACAGGGGGAGAGACCCAGTACTTC
once	TRBD2	TRBV7-3	TRBJ2-1	CASSLLAGVGNEQFF	TGTGCCAGCAGCTTATTAGCGGGGGTAGGTAATGAGCAGTTCTTC
NA	NA	TRBV28	TRBJ1-1	CASSWGSQGFEAFF	TGTGCCAGCAGTTGGGGAAGTCAGGGCTTTGAAGCTTTCTTT
NA	NA	TRBV28	TRBJ2-1	CASSPGNEQFF	TGTGCCAGCAGCCCAGGAAATGAGCAGTTCTTC
NA	TRBD2	TRBV5-1	TRBJ2-5	CASSFSGRVEQETQYF	TGTGCCAGCAGCTTTAGCGGGAGGGTTGAACAAGAGACCCAGTACTTC
NA	NA	TRBV7-6	TRBJ2-3	CASTLSRARGDTQYF	TGTGCCAGCACTCTATCCAGGGCCAGGGGAGATACGCAGTATTTT
once	NA	TRBV5-1	TRBJ1-4	CASSLGSGSREKLFF	TGCGCCAGCAGCTTGGGGTCAGGGTCTCGCGAAAAACTGTTTTTT
NA	NA	TRBV4-3	TRBJ2-1	CASSQLLGGEQFF	TGCGCCAGCAGCCAGCTACTAGGTGGTGAGCAGTTCTTC
NA	TRBD1	TRBV7-2	TRBJ2-7	CASSPRTGRDEQYF	TGTGCCAGCAGCCCAAGGACAGGGCGCGACGAGCAGTACTTC
NA	NA	TRBV4-2	TRBJ1-3	CASSQGLTERSGNTIYF	TGTGCCAGCAGCCAAGGCTTGACAGAACGATCTGGAAACACCATATATTTT
NA	TRBD1	TRBV7-9	TRBJ1-5	CASSTGTGAGNQPQHF	TGTGCCAGCAGCACCGGGACAGGGGCGGGCAATCAGCCCCAGCATTTT
NA	NA	TRBV7-9	TRBJ2-2	CASSSRQSPGPGELFF	TGTGCCAGCAGTTCAAGACAGTCGCCCGGGCCCGGGGAGCTGTTTTTT
NA	TRBD2	TRBV27	TRBJ2-7	CASSPLSGGHYEQYF	TGTGCCAGCAGTCCGCTTAGCGGGGGGCACTACGAGCAGTACTTC
NA	TRBD1	TRBV5-6	TRBJ1-6	CASREMGTANNSPLHF	TGTGCCAGCAGAGAAATGGGGACAGCCAATAATTCACCCCTCCACTTT
NA	TRBD1	TRBV10-3	TRBJ2-1	CAARDRGNEQFF	TGTGCCGCCCGGGACAGGGGGAATGAGCAGTTCTTC
NA	TRBD1	TRBV9	TRBJ1-3	CASSVQGARGNTIYF	TGTGCCAGCAGCGTACAGGGGGCGCGTGGAAACACCATATATTTT
NA	NA	TRBV7-2	TRBJ2-5	CASSLEAQGRGTQYF	TGTGCCAGCAGCTTAGAGGCGCAGGGTCGAGGGACCCAGTACTTC
NA	NA	TRBV9	TRBJ1-6	CASSVDGGYRTSPLHF	TGTGCCAGCAGCGTAGATGGGGGCTATAGAACTTCACCCCTCCACTTT
NA	NA	TRBV3-1/TRBV3-2	TRBJ2-1	CASSQPLSRGNEQFF	TGTGCCAGCAGCCAACCACTCAGCCGGGGGAATGAGCAGTTCTTC
NA	TRBD1	TRBV6-2/TRBV6-3	TRBJ2-1	CASSGLPDRGIHEQFF	TGTGCCAGCAGTGGTCTTCCGGACAGGGGTATCCATGAGCAGTTCTTC
NA	NA	TRBV4-3	TRBJ1-6	CASSQGRAQGFSYNSPLHF	TGCGCCAGCAGCCAAGGACGGGCACAGGGTTTTTCCTATAATTCACCCCTCCACTTT
NA	TRBD2	TRBV6-4	TRBJ2-3	CASRGTSKGTDTQYF	TGTGCCAGCAGAGGGACTAGTAAAGGCACAGATACGCAGTATTTT
NA	TRBD2	TRBV24-1	TRBJ2-3	CATSDRASGVDDTQYF	TGTGCCACCAGTGATAGGGCTAGCGGGGTAGATGATACGCAGTATTTT
NA	NA	TRBV5-5	TRBJ1-5	CASSLGAGQPQHF	TGTGCCAGCAGCTTGGGTGCGGGTCAGCCCCAGCATTTT
NA	NA	TRBV21-1	TRBJ1-5	CASSKSRPGGQPQHF	TGTGCCAGCAGCAAATCCCGGCCAGGGGGTCAGCCCCAGCATTTT
NA	NA	TRBV6-2/TRBV6-3	TRBJ1-6	CASSYSSLQPSSYNSPLHF	TGTGCCAGCAGTTACTCGAGTTTACAGCCCAGCTCCTATAATTCACCCCTCCACTTT
NA	NA	TRBV5-1	TRBJ1-5	CASSLGDNQPQHF	TGCGCCAGCAGCTTAGGGGACAATCAGCCCCAGCATTTT
NA	NA	TRBV5-1	TRBJ1-3	CASSSRPGQSSGNTIYF	TGCGCCAGCAGTTCGAGACCGGGACAAAGCTCTGGAAACACCATATATTTT
once	TRBD1	TRBV30	TRBJ2-7	CAWRQGSLQSSYEQYF	TGTGCCTGGAGACAGGGGTCTCTACAAAGCTCCTACGAGCAGTACTTC
NA	TRBD1	TRBV7-2	TRBJ1-2	CASRQGTGKHCTF	TGTGCCAGCAGGCAAGGGACAGGGAAGCATTGCACCTTC
NA	TRBD1	TRBV7-9	TRBJ1-6	CASSLARTGQGGSPLHF	TGTGCCAGCAGCTTAGCCCGAACGGGACAGGGAGGTTCACCCCTCCACTTT
NA	NA	TRBV18	TRBJ1-2	CASSPQPGYGYGYTF	TGTGCCAGCTCACCGCAACCCGGGTACGGCTATGGCTACACCTTC
NA	TRBD1	TRBV5-8	TRBJ1-1	CASSLEQGGTEAFF	TGTGCCAGCAGCTTGGAACAGGGGGGCACTGAAGCTTTCTTT
NA	NA	TRBV7-2	TRBJ2-7	CASSFTGIEQYF	TGTGCCAGCAGCTTCACAGGGATAGAGCAGTACTTC
NA	TRBD1	TRBV6-6	TRBJ2-4	CASRGTGDKNIQYF	TGTGCCAGCAGAGGGACAGGGGACAAAAACATTCAGTACTTC
NA	NA	TRBV28	TRBJ1-2	CASSQIPSRRLINYGYTF	TGTGCCAGCAGTCAAATCCCTTCACGGAGGCTTATAAACTATGGCTACACCTTC
NA	TRBD1	TRBV18	TRBJ1-5	CASSITGGAGSQPQHF	TGTGCCAGCTCTATCACAGGGGGCGCCGGAAGTCAGCCCCAGCATTTT
NA	TRBD1	TRBV3-1/TRBV3-2	TRBJ1-5	CASSHGTGRRGNQPQHF	TGTGCCAGCAGCCACGGGACAGGGCGTCGTGGCAATCAGCCCCAGCATTTT
once	NA	TRBV7-2	TRBJ2-7	CASSLVRAYEQYF	TGTGCCAGCAGCTTAGTGAGGGCCTACGAGCAGTACTTC
NA	NA	TRBV5-4	TRBJ1-2	CASKQTGSYGYTF	TGTGCCAGCAAACAGACAGGCTCCTATGGCTACACCTTC
NA	TRBD1	TRBV4-1	TRBJ2-7	CASSHGTDYEQYF	TGCGCCAGCAGTCATGGGACAGACTACGAGCAGTACTTC
once	TRBD1	TRBV20-1	TRBJ1-1	CSADRGTEAFF	TGCAGTGCCGACAGGGGAACTGAAGCTTTCTTT
once	NA	TRBV11-2	TRBJ2-1	CASRVAESSYNEQFF	TGTGCCAGCAGAGTAGCGGAAAGCTCCTACAATGAGCAGTTCTTC
few	TRBD1	TRBV4-1	TRBJ1-1	CASSQGDRRDTEAFF	TGCGCCAGCAGCCAAGGGGACAGACGAGACACTGAAGCTTTCTTT
NA	TRBD1	TRBV10-3	TRBJ1-4	CATASGTGDATNEKLFF	TGTGCCACCGCATCCGGGACAGGGGATGCAACTAATGAAAAACTGTTTTTT